The T cell receptor (beta chain) described here comes from a study of response to subunit inactivated influenza vaccine. Findings and caveats of the study: With each seasonal influenza vaccination, the authors suggested, few new T cells are recruited.

V shed 5 bases and J 2 bases; nucleotides not matched to a gene: 6. This CDR3 contains 14 residues. TCRdb used MiXCR to reprocess the RT-PCR reads, holding one entry per CDR3 protein. This sample carries 450,000 to 700,000 distinct CDR3 sequences, 14% of them seen once, and the ten largest clones take around 10%. This clonotype was recorded at least ten times. Its antigen is undetermined. The gene calls are TRBV12-3 or TRBV12-4 and TRBJ2-7, with TRBD1 matching 7 bases. The specimen comprised PBMCs from blood, sampled approximately 13 days after vaccination. This clonotype originated in a man between 50 and 59 years old who received an inactivated influenza vaccine. CDR3 loop: CASSPAGTAYEQYF. DNA for the CDR3: TGTGCCAGCAGTCCCGCCGGGACAGCCTACGAGCAGTACTTC.